The 23 T cell receptor beta chains reported below all come from one sample, sequenced in a study of T-cell memory formation after mild COVID-19 (dated by TCRdb to the early 2020s). Library prep was done by 5' RACE. TCRdb shows the sequencer as Illumina NovaSeq 6000. Starting from the raw public reads, TCRdb applied fastp trimming at Q25, assembled clones with MiXCR and retained in-frame beta chains. Rows merge per CDR3 protein into single entries with the most common DNA and genes. The sample data list roughly 300,000 distinct CDR3 sequences, and around 8% of these were observed just once. Jointly, the top ten make up 22% of the sample. The sequenced material came from PBMCs or a T cell subset sorted from them (not recorded which). The receptors here all came from a man younger than 30 who had mild COVID-19 (a few samples of this study predate the infection). The sample titles of this study are shuffled in the database, so cell type and time point are left out; the donor was told from shared clones.

This clonotype appeared many times. The V and J genes are TRBV12-3 or TRBV12-4 and TRBJ1-2, with D unclear. V was clipped by 4 bases and J by 8 bases, with 8 bases between them. The length of the CDR3 is 11 residues. CDR3: CASSYVDGYTF. CDR3 in DNA: TGTGCCAGCAGTTACGTGGACGGCTACACCTTC.

The sample holds a few counts of this clonotype. V is TRBV12-3 or TRBV12-4 and J is TRBJ1-5; tentative D call: TRBD1 (6 bases). This CDR3 is built from 14 residues. The V end lost 6 bases, the J end lost 3 bases, and 12 bases lay between the germline ends. The CDR3 DNA follows: TGTGCCAGCAGCCCCGGGGGCCCCAATCAGCCCCAGCATTTT. Its translation: CASSPGGPNQPQHF.

This clonotype has only a few counts. The chain couples TRBV2 to TRBJ2-1; 11 nucleotides agree with TRBD2. The CDR3 covers 17 residues. Unmatched junction bases numbered 16, after V lost 8 bases and J lost 7 bases. CDR1 and CDR2 from the germline V gene are SNHLY and FYNNEI. The DNA of the CDR3 is TGTGCCAGCGGCACTCCCGAACTAGCGGGGGAAGAGAATGAGCAGTTCTTC. This gives the protein CASGTPELAGEENEQFF.

This clonotype was recorded only once. The chain joins TRBV21-1 to TRBJ2-7; the DNA was not used to check the table's D call, TRBD2. TRBV21-1 is marked as a pseudogene. The CDR3 runs 14 residues. This CDR3 is CASSPAPRRYEQYF. In DNA, the CDR3 is TGTGCCAGCAGCCCCGCACCGCGACGGTACGAGCAGTACTTC.

This clonotype was counted ten times or more. The V call is TRBV6-5, the J call TRBJ1-1; weak D call: TRBD1 (6 bases). The ends were cut back, 3 bases at V and 5 bases at J, with 10 bases in the middle. There are 13 residues in the CDR3. Germline CDR1 reads MNHEY; CDR2 reads SVGAGI. CDR3 sequence reads: CASSYRTVTEAFF. CDR3 in DNA: TGTGCCAGCAGTTATAGGACAGTAACTGAAGCTTTCTTT.

This clonotype has a handful of counts. The J gene is TRBJ2-3, the V gene TRBV12-3 or TRBV12-4, with D perhaps matching TRBD1 (6 bases). This CDR3 has 15 amino acids. V lost 4 bases to trimming and J lost 1 base, with 12 bases between them. The DNA of the CDR3 is TGTGCCAGCAGTTCGGATGGGGGCCGCACAGATACGCAGTATTTT. It yields the protein CASSSDGGRTDTQYF.

This clonotype was seen a handful of times. Written as DNA, the CDR3 is TGTGCCAGCAGCCAGCCGGGGACGAACACTGAAGCTTTCTTT. Translating it yields CASSQPGTNTEAFF. This chain links TRBV3-1 with TRBJ1-1; possibly TRBD1 for D (5 bases). CDR3 length: 14 amino acids. V was trimmed by 3 bases and J by 1 base, leaving 9 bases between them. Germline loops: CDR1 LGHDT, CDR2 YNNKEL (reference sequence).

The chain employs TRBV5-1 and TRBJ1-2; D gene ambiguous. Trimming left V 5 bases short and J 4 bases short, with 9 bases between. The CDR3 sequence is 12 residues long. Germline V gene data show CDR1 as SGHRS and CDR2 as YFSETQ. This CDR3 is CASSSGSYGYTF. In nucleotides, the CDR3 is TGCGCCAGCAGTTCCGGAAGCTATGGCTACACCTTC. Full variable domain (rest looked up from reference TRBV5-1 and TRBJ1-2): KAGVTQTPRYLIKTRGQQVTLSCSPISGHRSVSWYQQTPGQGLQFLFEYFSETQRNKGNFPGRFSGRQFSNSRSEMNVSTLELGDSALYLCASSSGSYGYTFGSGTRLTVV.

This clonotype was detected a few times. The CDR3 reads CASSHEGQPSDEQFF. Here the CDR3 DNA reads TGTGCCAGCAGCCACGAGGGACAGCCCTCGGATGAGCAGTTCTTC. The V and J genes are TRBV7-9 and TRBJ2-1; 7 bases are a match to TRBD1. V was pared by 5 bases and J by 8 bases, with 12 bases of the junction left unmatched. Germline V CDR1 and CDR2: SEHNR, FQNEAQ (reference sequence). The CDR3 has 15 residues.

At least ten counts were recorded for this clonotype. The J gene is TRBJ2-2, the V gene TRBV6-5, with 10 bases identical to TRBD1. The germline CDR1 and CDR2 sequences are MNHEY and SVGAGI. The CDR3 length is 19 residues. Trimming at V came to 8 bases and at J to 0 bases, leaving 15 bases not matched to a gene. This CDR3 is CASGQGRQGAFPNTGELFF. The CDR3 bases are TGTGCCAGCGGCCAAGGGAGACAGGGGGCTTTTCCGAACACCGGGGAGCTGTTTTTT.

In this sample, this clonotype turned up a few times. This chain joins TRBV4-3 and TRBJ2-4, with D unclear. This CDR3 contains 14 residues. Per the germline V gene, CDR1 is LGHNA and CDR2 is YSLEER. The V end lost 4 bases, the J end lost 8 bases, and 15 bases lay between the germline ends. The CDR3 bases are TGCGCCAGCAGCCGTCGTGGGGTCGGAGACATTCAGTACTTC. Translated, it gives CASSRRGVGDIQYF.

This clonotype turned up a few times. The CDR3 loop reads CAISEDRVGQPQHF. The CDR3 region has the DNA TGTGCCATCAGTGAAGACAGGGTGGGTCAGCCCCAGCATTTT. The V call is TRBV10-3, the J call TRBJ1-5, with 7 bases fitting TRBD1. CDR3 length: 14 amino acids. The V gene's germline CDR1 is ENHRY and CDR2 SYGVKD. Trimming cost V 3 bases and J 6 bases; bases outside gene matches: 5.

In its sample, this clonotype was seen many times. CDR3 sequence: CASSYPLLAGGPPEQFF. In DNA form, the CDR3 reads TGTGCCAGCAGCTACCCCCTACTAGCGGGGGGGCCCCCCGAGCAGTTCTTC. The V gene is TRBV11-2, the J gene TRBJ2-1; 13 bases are a match to TRBD2. Germline trimming cut 4 bases from V and 10 bases from J; bases unmatched to any gene: 13. Germline CDR1 and CDR2: SGHAT and FQNNGV. The CDR3 is 17 residues long.

This clonotype was seen ten or more times. This chain links TRBV20-1 with TRBJ2-2, with 12 bases aligning to TRBD2. J was trimmed by 4 bases and V by 1 base; bases with no gene match: 7. CDR3 size: 17 residues. The germline V gene has CDR1 DFQATT and CDR2 SNEGSKA (reference sequence). In DNA form, the CDR3 reads TGCAGTGCTAGAGGTCCTAGCGGGGGGGCCGGCACCGGGGAGCTGTTTTTT. This sequence encodes CSARGPSGGAGTGELFF.

This clonotype was found a few times. V and J are TRBV28 and TRBJ1-5; D gene ambiguous. V was pared by 7 bases and J by 6 bases, with 10 bases between. Germline-derived CDR1 and CDR2 are MDHEN and SYDVKM. The CDR3 sequence is 12 residues long. CDR3 in amino acids: CASTFSGQPQHF. CDR3 nucleotide sequence: TGTGCCAGCACGTTTTCGGGTCAGCCCCAGCATTTT.

This clonotype has only a few counts. The chain employs TRBV27 and TRBJ2-3; the match to TRBD2 covers 9 bases. Germline-derived CDR1 and CDR2 are MNHEY and SMNVEV (reference sequence). CDR3 length: 17 amino acids. V shed 6 bases and J 4 bases; nucleotides not matched to a gene: 14. This chain's CDR3 is CASSRLAGRAIPDTQYF. CDR3 coding DNA: TGTGCCAGCAGCCGGCTAGCGGGGCGGGCTATTCCAGATACGCAGTATTTT.

This clonotype was recorded a few times. This chain uses TRBV29-1 with TRBJ1-1; D gene uncertain. Trimming left V 5 bases short and J 0 bases short, with 10 bases between. This CDR3 comprises 13 residues. Germline CDR1 reads SQVTM; CDR2 reads ANQGSEA. The CDR3 coding sequence is TGCAGCGTTAAAGTGGGGATGAACACTGAAGCTTTCTTT. This sequence encodes CSVKVGMNTEAFF.

This clonotype was recorded a few times. The V call is TRBV15, the J call TRBJ1-2; D unclear. The germline gives CDR1 LNHNV, CDR2 YYDKDF (reference sequence). The CDR3 totals 13 residues. Deletions cut 2 bases from V and 8 bases from J, with 12 bases between. As DNA, the CDR3 is TGTGCCACCAGCAGACCCGGACGGGGAGGCTACACCTTC. It yields the protein CATSRPGRGGYTF.

There are a few counts of this clonotype. The chain combines TRBV2 with TRBJ1-1, with 7 bases aligning to TRBD1. Germline CDR1 and CDR2: SNHLY and FYNNEI. The CDR3 is made up of 15 amino acids. V shed 0 bases and J 5 bases; nucleotides not matched to a gene: 6. This chain's CDR3 is CASSEAKTGSTEAFF. In nucleotides, the CDR3 is TGTGCCAGCAGTGAAGCAAAGACAGGGTCGACTGAAGCTTTCTTT.

V is TRBV12-5 and J is TRBJ2-1; no definite D call. Per germline, CDR1 LGHNT and CDR2 FRNRAP. This CDR3 has 17 residues. V shed 0 bases and J shed 6 bases, with 18 bases lying between them. The CDR3 sequence is CASGLVLGGGETNEQFF. The CDR3 DNA follows: TGTGCTAGTGGTTTGGTACTTGGCGGTGGCGAAACCAATGAGCAGTTCTTC.

This clonotype was seen many times. This chain joins TRBV4-3 and TRBJ2-2; D may correspond to TRBD1 or TRBD2 (6 bases each). Germline V gives CDR1 LGHNA, CDR2 YSLEER. V shed 5 bases and J shed 3 bases, with 16 bases lying between them. The CDR3 covers 16 residues. CDR3: CASSAMGGPHTGELFF. The CDR3 nucleotides read TGCGCCAGCAGCGCGATGGGGGGCCCCCACACCGGGGAGCTGTTTTTT.

This chain links TRBV12-3 or TRBV12-4 with TRBJ1-1, with 12 bases matching TRBD1. The CDR3 is 17 residues long. J gave up 7 bases and V 6 bases, and 15 bases lay outside the gene matches. CDR3 residues: CASSANPGQGAEGEAFF. The DNA for the CDR3 is TGTGCCAGCAGCGCCAATCCGGGACAGGGGGCCGAGGGTGAAGCTTTCTTT.

The CDR3 DNA sequence: TGCGCCAGCAGCTTGCCTAGCGGGGGCTGGGATACGCAGTATTTT. Its translation: CASSLPSGGWDTQYF. This chain links TRBV5-1 with TRBJ2-3; 10 bases match TRBD2. Germline V gene data show CDR1 as SGHRS and CDR2 as YFSETQ. The V gene end was trimmed by 1 base and the J gene end by 6 bases; junction bases not matched to a gene: 5. The CDR3 length is 15 residues.